This T cell receptor (beta chain) was recorded in a study of PD-1 blockade in classical Hodgkin lymphoma. General study findings and limits: By C4D1, CD4+ diversity increased significantly, especially in complete responders. Nothing has yet pinned down what causes the repertoire differences, possibly disease activity or prior therapy.

About this clone: Its antigen is not known.

Repertoires were generated with immunoSEQ multiplex PCR, while TCRdb's copy carries only in-frame clones and drops some. The sample records about 20,000 clones, roughly 80% being singletons. Time point given: cycle 4 day 1 (C4D1), after more than five weeks of nivolumab. Every patient had relapsed following autologous stem cell transplantation, and cohorts differed in brentuximab vedotin exposure. PBMCs were thawed, and CD8+ T cells were then isolated from them by magnetic negative selection. Germline values: CDR1 PRHDT, CDR2 FYEKMQ (reference sequence). With 5 bases removed from V and 8 bases from J, the gap between germline ends came to 9 bases. The CDR3 is 11 residues long.

The genes are TRBV13 and TRBJ1-2, with D maybe TRBD1 (6 bases). The sequencing used CD8+ T cells from blood, collected before the fourth cycle of nivolumab. The sequence was collected from a human donor with classical Hodgkin lymphoma. CDR3 sequence: CASSLTGGYTF. The CDR3, as DNA: TGTGCCAGCAGCCTGACAGGCGGCTACACCTTC.